This passage covers 2 T cell receptor beta chains from one sample sequenced in a study of T cell responses to AZD1222 COVID-19 vaccine. The data were produced by immunoSEQ multiplex PCR, yet TCRdb's version contains in-frame clones alone and is incomplete. The sample shows more than 150,000 clones, about 91% of them seen only once. This material consisted of peripheral blood, taken on day 0 of AZD1222 vaccination. All receptors derive from an adult in good health.

This chain joins TRBV7-3 and TRBJ2-1; tentative D call: TRBD2 (6 bases). The V gene lost 5 bases and the J gene lost 8 bases, with 19 bases spanning the gap. The germline V gene encodes CDR1 SGHTA and CDR2 FQGTGA. There are 15 residues in the CDR3. The CDR3 coding sequence is TGTGCCAGCAGCCCCGGGCGGAGGGGTGGGGATGAGCAGTTCTTC. It codes for CASSPGRRGGDEQFF.

The rearrangement links TRBV11-2 to TRBJ1-6; D may be TRBD1 (6 bases). V shed 7 bases and J shed 10 bases, with 20 bases lying between them. The CDR3 sequence is 15 residues long. Germline lookup yields CDR1 SGHAT and CDR2 FQNNGV. In DNA form, the CDR3 reads TGTGCCAGCACCCAGGGGAGGAGGGTGGGCTCACCCCTCCACTTT. Translation gives CASTQGRRVGSPLHF.